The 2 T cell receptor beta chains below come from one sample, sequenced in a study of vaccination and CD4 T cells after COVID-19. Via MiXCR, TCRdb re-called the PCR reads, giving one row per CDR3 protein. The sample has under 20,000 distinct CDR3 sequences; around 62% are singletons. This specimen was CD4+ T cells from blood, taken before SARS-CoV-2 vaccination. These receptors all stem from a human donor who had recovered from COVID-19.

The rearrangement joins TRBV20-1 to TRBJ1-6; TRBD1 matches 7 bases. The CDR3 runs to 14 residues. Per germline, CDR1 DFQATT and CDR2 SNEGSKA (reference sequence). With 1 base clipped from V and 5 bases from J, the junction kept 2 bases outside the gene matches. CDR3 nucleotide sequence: TGCAGTGCTAGAGTAGGGGGCGATAATTCACCCCTCCACTTT. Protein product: CSARVGGDNSPLHF.

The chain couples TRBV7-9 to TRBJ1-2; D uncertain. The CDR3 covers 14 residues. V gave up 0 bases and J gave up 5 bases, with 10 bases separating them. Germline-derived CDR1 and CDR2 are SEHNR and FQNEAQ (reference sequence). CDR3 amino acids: CASSLASRNYGYTF. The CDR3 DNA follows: TGTGCCAGCAGCTTAGCCTCACGGAATTATGGCTACACCTTC.